These 23 T cell receptor beta chains share one sample of origin, sequenced in a study of blood T cell repertoires in COVID-19. Assay: immunoSEQ multiplex PCR; the TCRdb copy retains only in-frame clones and omits some. Seen here are tens of thousands of clones, roughly 87% observed once, and the top ten hold about 15%. The sample comprised peripheral blood. These receptors all stem from a human donor with active COVID-19. The donor label of this sample is uncertain.

This clone turned up a few times. The chain couples TRBV4-2 to TRBJ2-3, with 8 bases fitting TRBD2. The CDR3 sequence is 17 residues long. CDR1 and CDR2 from the germline V gene are LGHNA and YNFKEQ. The V gene end was trimmed by 5 bases and the J gene end by 0 bases; junction bases not matched to a gene: 10. In DNA form, the CDR3 reads TGTGCCAGCAGCGTGACGCTAGCGGGCCCTAGCACAGATACGCAGTATTTT. It specifies CASSVTLAGPSTDTQYF.

This chain links TRBV11-2 with TRBJ1-1; perhaps TRBD1 as D (5 bases). Germline assignment: CDR1 SGHAT and CDR2 FQNNGV. V lost 2 bases, J lost 0 bases, and 10 bases lay in between. The CDR3 loop spans 15 amino acids. The CDR3 loop is CASSLSYRLNTEAFF. The CDR3 DNA reads as TGTGCCAGCAGCTTATCCTACAGGTTGAACACTGAAGCTTTCTTT. Looking up the rest from reference TRBV11-2 and TRBJ1-1 gives the full variable domain: EAGVAQSPRYKIIEKRQSVAFWCNPISGHATLYWYQQILGQGPKLLIQFQNNGVVDDSQLPKDRFSAERLKGVDSTLKIQPAKLEDSAVYLCASSLSYRLNTEAFFGQGTRLTVV.

A note on this clone: The junction does not match germline at one end; this may be a read error. The CDR3 coding sequence is TGTGCTAGCAGCTTAGGACTAGCGGGGGAACATGAGCAGTTCTTC. Residues: CASSLGLAGEHEQFF. This chain links TRBV7-7 with TRBJ2-1; TRBD2 aligns across 13 bases. This CDR3 contains 15 residues. Germline loops: CDR1 SSHAT, CDR2 FNYEAQ (reference sequence).

The V gene is TRBV10-2, the J gene TRBJ2-7; D is possibly TRBD2 (5 bases). Germline assignment: CDR1 WSHSY and CDR2 SAAADI. The V and J ends lost 0 bases and 3 bases respectively, with 12 bases between them. This CDR3 spans 15 amino acids. CDR3 in DNA: TGCGCCAGCAGTGAGTCAGGAGGATCGAACTACGAGCAGTACTTC. This translates into CASSESGGSNYEQYF.

This clone occurred once. The chain recombines TRBV12-3 or TRBV12-4 with TRBJ1-5; 9 positions agree with TRBD1. The CDR3 is 13 amino acids. Trimming cost V 7 bases and J 7 bases; bases outside gene matches: 5. The CDR3 reads CASTLDRGQPQHF. The CDR3 DNA is TGTGCCAGCACCTTGGACAGGGGACAGCCCCAGCATTTT.

This chain uses TRBV10-3 with TRBJ2-3; TRBD2 matches at 10 bases. The CDR3 consists of 15 residues. In germline, CDR1 is ENHRY, CDR2 SYGVKD. Trimming at V came to 3 bases and at J to 2 bases, leaving 2 bases not matched to a gene. The CDR3 bases are TGTGCCATCAGTGATACTAGCGGGGACACAGATACGCAGTATTTT. This encodes CAISDTSGDTDTQYF.

The rearrangement links TRBV7-8 to TRBJ1-5; 7 bases are shared with TRBD1. V lost 5 bases and J lost 2; bases outside the gene matches: 6. This CDR3 contains 15 residues. From germline, CDR1 is SGHVS and CDR2 FQNEAQ. CDR3 DNA: TGTGCCAGCAGCATCGGACAGGTACGCAATCAGCCCCAGCATTTT. It yields the protein CASSIGQVRNQPQHF. Filled out from reference TRBV7-8 and TRBJ1-5, the complete variable domain reads GAGVSQSPRYKVAKRGQDVALRCDPISGHVSLFWYQQALGQGPEFLTYFQNEAQLDKSGLPSDRFFAERPEGSVSTLKIQRTQQEDSAVYLCASSIGQVRNQPQHFGDGTRLSIL.

This clone was seen only a few times. This chain links TRBV7-2 with TRBJ2-1; a weak D match, TRBD1 (6 bases). The CDR3 extends over 15 amino acids. Germline V lookup: CDR1 SGHTA, CDR2 FQGNSA. Trimming removed 2 bases from V and 6 bases from J, with 14 bases in between. DNA of the CDR3: TGTGCCAGCAGCTTATGGACAGCCCCCTCCAATGAGCAGTTCTTC. It specifies CASSLWTAPSNEQFF.

The J gene is TRBJ2-3, the V gene TRBV3-1 (or the pseudogene TRBV3-2); no clear D gene. The germline gives CDR1 LGHDT, CDR2 YNNKEL (reference sequence). V was pared by 2 bases and J by 3 bases, with 9 bases between. This CDR3 is built from 14 residues. Here the CDR3 DNA reads TGTGCCAGCAGCCAACGGCCGGGTACAGATACGCAGTATTTT. Amino acids: CASSQRPGTDTQYF.

The chain links TRBV5-4 to TRBJ2-5, with 8 positions matching TRBD1. The CDR3 contains 16 residues. Trimming at V came to 0 bases and at J to 4 bases, leaving 8 bases not matched to a gene. Germline lookup yields CDR1 SGHNT and CDR2 YYREEE (reference sequence). CDR3 sequence (DNA): TGTGCCAGCAGCTTGGGTGGGGACAGGAGGTCAGAGACCCAGTACTTC. It codes for CASSLGGDRRSETQYF.

V and J are TRBV6-5 and TRBJ1-1, with TRBD1 as a possible D gene (5 bases). Trimming removed 8 bases from V and 1 base from J, with 11 bases in between. CDR1 and CDR2 (germline): MNHEY, SVGAGI. This CDR3 region has 13 residues. CDR3 bases: TGTGCCAGCCAGGGCCCGCGGAACACTGAAGCTTTCTTT. Translated, it gives CASQGPRNTEAFF.

The chain carries TRBV4-2 and TRBJ1-4, with D hard to call. Between the trimmed V and J ends, which lost 4 bases and 5 bases, there was a span of 11 bases. The CDR3 is 14 residues long. The germline CDR1 and CDR2 sequences are LGHNA and YNFKEQ. CDR3 region: CASSLFLLNEKLFF. DNA for the CDR3: TGTGCCAGCAGCCTCTTTCTACTCAATGAAAAACTGTTTTTT.

V is TRBV3-1 (or the pseudogene TRBV3-2) and J is TRBJ1-6; possible D gene TRBD1, 5 bases. With 1 base removed from V and 9 bases from J, the gap between germline ends came to 10 bases. Germline V gives CDR1 LGHDT, CDR2 YNNKEL (reference sequence). The CDR3 runs 14 residues. The CDR3 reads CASSQGQRLSPLHF. In nucleotides, the CDR3 is TGTGCCAGCAGCCAAGGACAGCGCCTTTCACCCCTCCACTTT.

This clone appeared once. The CDR3 loop reads CASSYRGNEKLFF. The CDR3 DNA follows: TGCGCCAGCAGCTATAGGGGGAATGAAAAACTGTTTTTT. The genes are TRBV5-1 and TRBJ1-4, with D possibly matching TRBD1 (6 bases). This CDR3 has 13 residues. Germline V gene sequence: CDR1 SGHRS, CDR2 YFSETQ. With 3 bases removed from V and 5 bases from J, the gap between germline ends came to 8 bases.

The chain carries TRBV9 and TRBJ2-2; the D gene is possibly TRBD2 (5 bases). CDR3 length: 15 amino acids. Looked up from germline, CDR1 is SGDLS and CDR2 is YYNGEE. The V end was cut by 0 bases, the J end by 3 bases, with 9 bases between. CDR3 region: CASSVDWGDTGELFF. The CDR3 bases are TGTGCCAGCAGCGTAGATTGGGGAGACACCGGGGAGCTGTTTTTT.

V gene TRBV5-4 combines with J gene TRBJ1-6; a weak D match, TRBD1 (6 bases). V lost 0 bases, J lost 9 bases, and 10 bases lay in between. The CDR3 is made up of 14 amino acids. Germline V gene lookup returns CDR1 SGHNT and CDR2 YYREEE (reference sequence). In DNA, the CDR3 is TGTGCCAGCAGCTTGGTGGGGGCTGGTTCACCCCTCCACTTT. Translating gives CASSLVGAGSPLHF.

The chain has TRBV4-3 and TRBJ1-1; D not certain. The germline gives CDR1 LGHNA, CDR2 YSLEER. The V end lost 4 bases, the J end lost 2 bases, and 14 bases lay between the germline ends. CDR3 length: 15 amino acids. The CDR3 loop is CASSRVSAGNTEAFF. The CDR3 DNA is TGCGCCAGCAGCCGGGTCTCCGCGGGAAACACTGAAGCTTTCTTT.

The V and J genes are TRBV18 and TRBJ2-1, with 9 bases identical to TRBD2. V was clipped by 6 bases and J by 5 bases; unmatched bases: 8. The CDR3 is made up of 15 amino acids. CDR1 is KGHSH and CDR2 is LQKENI in the germline V gene. CDR3 loop: CASSGGTSFDNEQFF. CDR3 nucleotides: TGTGCCAGCTCGGGCGGGACTAGCTTCGACAATGAGCAGTTCTTC.

This chain uses TRBV3-1 (or the pseudogene TRBV3-2) with TRBJ2-7, with 11 bases aligning to TRBD2. Trimming removed 4 bases from V and 5 bases from J; junction bases left unmatched: 13. The CDR3 length is 17 residues. Germline V gives CDR1 LGHDT, CDR2 YNNKEL (reference sequence). This chain's CDR3 is CASSRTLSGGAGNEQYF. For the CDR3, the DNA is TGTGCCAGCAGCCGAACCCTTAGCGGGGGGGCCGGAAACGAGCAGTACTTC.

This rearrangement joins TRBV9 to TRBJ2-3, with TRBD2 matching 8 bases. The CDR3 sequence is 16 residues long. With V trimmed by 2 bases and J by 9 bases, 14 bases remained unmatched. Germline values: CDR1 SGDLS, CDR2 YYNGEE. In DNA, the CDR3 is TGTGCCAGCAGCGTTGCAAAGCGGGGGTCGGGAGAAACGCAGTATTTT. Protein sequence: CASSVAKRGSGETQYF.

For the CDR3, the DNA is TGTGCCAGCAGCCTTGGGACTAGCGGGGGGGCGAGCACAGATACGCAGTATTTT. Protein sequence: CASSLGTSGGASTDTQYF. This chain links TRBV7-2 with TRBJ2-3; TRBD2 matches at 16 bases. This CDR3 region has 18 residues. Germline CDR1 SGHTA, CDR2 FQGNSA. V lost 5 bases and J lost 0; bases outside the gene matches: 5.

The chain uses TRBV6-1 and TRBJ1-2; 10 nucleotides align to TRBD1. The germline V gene encodes CDR1 MNHNS and CDR2 SASEGT. Trimming removed 3 bases from V and 4 bases from J; junction bases left unmatched: 20. The CDR3 contains 20 residues. CDR3 nucleotide sequence: TGTGCCAGCAGTGACCCATCCCCGGGACAGGGGATATCGTTTAGCTATGGCTACACCTTC. Its translation: CASSDPSPGQGISFSYGYTF.

This chain connects TRBV4-3 to TRBJ1-2, with TRBD1 matching 9 bases. This CDR3 has 13 residues. Germline V lookup: CDR1 LGHNA, CDR2 YSLEER. V was pared by 2 bases and J by 8 bases, with 3 bases of the junction left unmatched. CDR3 sequence: CASSQPGTGGYTF. CDR3 DNA sequence: TGCGCCAGCAGCCAACCTGGGACAGGGGGCTACACCTTC.